These 8 T cell receptor beta chains originate from one sample sequenced in a study of T cells after yellow fever vaccination (dated 2019 in TCRdb). Explained via the paper, the treatment or condition label denotes: live attenuated yellow fever vaccine strain. Library construction relied on 5' RACE. Instrument used: Illumina HiSeq 2500. The public reads were reanalyzed by TCRdb: fastp trimming at Q25, MiXCR alignment, in-frame beta chains only. When rows share a CDR3 protein, they turn into one entry using the most common DNA and genes. A total of about 230,000 distinct CDR3 sequences appear in this sample, roughly 6.8% of them only once. The ten most abundant clones make up around 1% of the sample. Sequencing was performed on CD4+ T cells sorted from PBMCs, taken on the day of the yellow fever booster vaccination. The receptors here all came from a man younger than 40 who received the YFV17D yellow fever vaccine.

There are many counts of this clonotype. The rearrangement joins TRBV20-1 to TRBJ2-1, with TRBD2 identical over 10 bases. Germline V gene data show CDR1 as DFQATT and CDR2 as SNEGSKA (reference sequence). Trimming at V came to 4 bases and at J to 8 bases, leaving 8 bases not matched to a gene. The CDR3 has 14 amino acids. CDR3 DNA: TGCAGTGCTAACCCGGCTAGCGGGAGCGATGAGCAGTTCTTC. Amino acids: CSANPASGSDEQFF.

A remark on this clonotype: This CDR3 is missing its conserved last phenylalanine or tryptophan, likely due to a read error. The chain links TRBV15 to TRBJ2-1, with D possibly being TRBD2 (6 bases). V was cut by 3 bases and J by 1 base, with 13 bases left in between. The CDR3 is 16 amino acids. Germline CDR1 LNHNV, CDR2 YYDKDF (reference sequence). This CDR3 reads CATSSEGGISYNEQFL. The CDR3 coding sequence is TGTGCCACCAGCAGCGAGGGCGGGATATCCTACAATGAGCAGTTCTTA.

Ten or more counts support this clonotype. The chain uses TRBV12-3 or TRBV12-4 and TRBJ2-7, with no clear D. V lost 0 bases and J 1 base, leaving 4 bases between the germline ends. CDR3 length: 13 residues. The CDR3: CASSLALSYEQYF. Here the CDR3 DNA reads TGTGCCAGCAGTTTAGCGCTGTCCTACGAGCAGTACTTC.

This clonotype was found many times. J is TRBJ2-7 and V is TRBV5-1; D is unclear. Germline loops: CDR1 SGHRS, CDR2 YFSETQ. V was trimmed by 0 bases and J by 1 base, leaving 5 bases between them. The CDR3 runs 13 residues. CDR3 region: CASSLEYSYEQYF. The CDR3 DNA follows: TGCGCCAGCAGCTTGGAATATTCCTACGAGCAGTACTTC.

The table lists this clonotype with many counts. The chain carries TRBV20-1 and TRBJ2-1; D unresolved. This CDR3 is built from 13 residues. V shed 7 bases and J shed 0 bases, with 10 bases lying between them. Per germline, CDR1 DFQATT and CDR2 SNEGSKA (reference sequence). CDR3 in amino acids: CSVTKLSYNEQFF. The CDR3 DNA reads as TGCAGTGTTACCAAACTCTCCTACAATGAGCAGTTCTTC.

This clonotype was seen many times. In nucleotides, the CDR3 is TGTGCCAGCACCCTGGACAGGGTGGGGACAGATACGCAGTATTTT. Translated, it gives CASTLDRVGTDTQYF. This chain uses TRBV6-2 or TRBV6-3 with TRBJ2-3; TRBD1 matches at 8 bases. The V gene end was trimmed by 7 bases and the J gene end by 3 bases; junction bases not matched to a gene: 9. This CDR3 region has 15 residues. The germline V gene has CDR1 MNHEY and CDR2 SVGEGT.

This clonotype was counted between two and nine times. This chain links TRBV20-1 with TRBJ2-5, with D unclear. Trimming pared 1 base from V and 0 bases from J, leaving 3 bases between. There are 12 residues in the CDR3. From germline, CDR1 is DFQATT and CDR2 SNEGSKA (reference sequence). The CDR3 DNA follows: TGCAGTGCTAGAGGAAACCAAGAGACCCAGTACTTC. It codes for CSARGNQETQYF.

This clonotype was seen only a few times. The chain couples TRBV24-1 to TRBJ2-2, with 8 bases lining up with TRBD1. CDR3 length: 15 amino acids. Germline CDR1 KGHDR, CDR2 SFDVKD. With V trimmed by 4 bases and J by 5 bases, 5 bases remained unmatched. This chain's CDR3 is CATSDARQGTGELFF. CDR3 bases: TGTGCCACCAGTGACGCAAGACAGGGGACCGGGGAGCTGTTTTTT.